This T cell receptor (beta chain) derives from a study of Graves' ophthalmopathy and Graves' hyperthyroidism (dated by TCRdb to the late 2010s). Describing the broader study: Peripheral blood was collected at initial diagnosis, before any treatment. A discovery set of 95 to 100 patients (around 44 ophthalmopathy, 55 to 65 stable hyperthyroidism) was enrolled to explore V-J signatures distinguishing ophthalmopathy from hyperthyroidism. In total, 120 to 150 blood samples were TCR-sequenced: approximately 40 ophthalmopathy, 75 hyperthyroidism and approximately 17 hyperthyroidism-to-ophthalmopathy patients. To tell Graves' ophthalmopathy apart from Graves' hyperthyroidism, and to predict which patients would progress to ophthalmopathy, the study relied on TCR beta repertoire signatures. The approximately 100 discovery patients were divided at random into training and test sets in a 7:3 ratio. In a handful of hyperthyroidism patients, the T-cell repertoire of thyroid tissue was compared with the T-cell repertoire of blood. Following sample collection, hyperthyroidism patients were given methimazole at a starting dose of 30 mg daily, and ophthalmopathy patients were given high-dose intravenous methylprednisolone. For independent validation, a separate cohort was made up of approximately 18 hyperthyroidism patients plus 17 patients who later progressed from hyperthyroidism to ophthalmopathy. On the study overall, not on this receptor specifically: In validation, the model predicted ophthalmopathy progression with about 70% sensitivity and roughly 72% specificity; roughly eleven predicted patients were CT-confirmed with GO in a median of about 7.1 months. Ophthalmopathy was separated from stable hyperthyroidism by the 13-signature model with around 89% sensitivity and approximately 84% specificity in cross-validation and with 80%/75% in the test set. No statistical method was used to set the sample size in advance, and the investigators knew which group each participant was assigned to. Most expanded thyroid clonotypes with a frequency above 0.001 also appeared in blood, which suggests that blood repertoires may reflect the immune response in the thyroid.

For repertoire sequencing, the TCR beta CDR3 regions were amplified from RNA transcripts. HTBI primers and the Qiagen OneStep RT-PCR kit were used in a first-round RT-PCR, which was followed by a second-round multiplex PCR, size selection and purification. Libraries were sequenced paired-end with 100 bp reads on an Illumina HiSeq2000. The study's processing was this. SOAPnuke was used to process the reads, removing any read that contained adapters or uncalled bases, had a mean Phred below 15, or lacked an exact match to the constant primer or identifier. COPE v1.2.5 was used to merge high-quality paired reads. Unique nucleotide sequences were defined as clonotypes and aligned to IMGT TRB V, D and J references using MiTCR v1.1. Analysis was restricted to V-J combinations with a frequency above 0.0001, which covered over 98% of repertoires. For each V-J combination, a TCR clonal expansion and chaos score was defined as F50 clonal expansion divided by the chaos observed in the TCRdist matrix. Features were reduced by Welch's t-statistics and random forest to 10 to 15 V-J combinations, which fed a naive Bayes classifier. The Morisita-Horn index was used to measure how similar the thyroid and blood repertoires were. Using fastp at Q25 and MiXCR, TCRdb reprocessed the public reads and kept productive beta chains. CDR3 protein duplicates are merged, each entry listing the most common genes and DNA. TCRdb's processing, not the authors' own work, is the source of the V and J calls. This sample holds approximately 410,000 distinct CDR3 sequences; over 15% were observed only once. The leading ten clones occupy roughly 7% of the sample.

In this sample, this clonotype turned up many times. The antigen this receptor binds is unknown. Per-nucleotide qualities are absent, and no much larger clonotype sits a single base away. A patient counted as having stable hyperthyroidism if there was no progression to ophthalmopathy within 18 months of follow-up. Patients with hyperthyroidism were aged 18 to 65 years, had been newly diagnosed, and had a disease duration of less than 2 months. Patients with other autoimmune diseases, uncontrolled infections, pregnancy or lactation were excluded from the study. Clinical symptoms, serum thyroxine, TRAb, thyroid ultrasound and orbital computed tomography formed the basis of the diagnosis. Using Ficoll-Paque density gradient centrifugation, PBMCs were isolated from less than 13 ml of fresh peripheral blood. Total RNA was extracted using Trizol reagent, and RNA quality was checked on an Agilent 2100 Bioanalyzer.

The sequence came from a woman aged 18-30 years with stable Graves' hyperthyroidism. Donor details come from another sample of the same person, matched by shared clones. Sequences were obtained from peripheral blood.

CDR3 sequence: CASGPEGGTSGNYEQYF. In nucleotides, the sequence is TGTGCCAGCGGCCCCGAGGGGGGGACTAGCGGCAATTACGAGCAGTACTTC. The rearrangement combines TRBV12-3 or TRBV12-4 with TRBJ2-7; 11 middle bases align to TRBD2. The CDR3 holds 17 amino acids from the cysteine to the phenylalanine. Of all the DNA, just the CDR3 is kept, 51 bases in frame from base 1. V is cut back by 8 bases and J by 4 bases, with 16 bases in the junction unmatched.